The rows below give T cell receptor beta chains drawn from one sample of a study of Ad26.COV2.S vaccination and SARS-CoV-2 variants. Clones were read by immunoSEQ multiplex PCR, and TCRdb kept only the in-frame ones, dropping some. Among hundreds of thousands of clones listed, more than 75% were seen once. The specimen was peripheral blood, collected in a trial of Ad26.COV2.S vaccine versus placebo. These receptors were collected from a person between 18 and 60 years old who received the Ad26.COV2.S COVID-19 vaccine or a placebo. Each CDR3 is given without its conserved first and last residue. The order of the fields is CDR3 length, V gene, CDR3 protein.

len: 13; v_gene: TRBV6-5; CDR3aa: ASSYSNTGLQPQH
len: 14; v_gene: TRBV4-2; CDR3aa: ASSQVIAGGPYEQY
len: 11; v_gene: TRBV19; CDR3aa: ASDSSSTDTQY
len: 11; v_gene: TRBV18; CDR3aa: ASSPGQKNIQY
len: 13; v_gene: TRBV7-9; CDR3aa: ASSLLRRDTGELF
len: 12; v_gene: TRBV4-3; CDR3aa: ASSQDSGGSPLH
len: 12; v_gene: TRBV20-1; CDR3aa: SASWLAGDDTQY
len: 12; v_gene: TRBV6-6; CDR3aa: ASRPTGGAYEQY
len: 11; v_gene: TRBV6-5; CDR3aa: AGAGAGGPEQY
len: 13; v_gene: TRBV6-6; CDR3aa: ASRDSGTSSYEQY
len: 12; v_gene: TRBV6-5; CDR3aa: ASREPAMNTEAF
len: 11; v_gene: TRBV27; CDR3aa: ASSLREGEKLF
len: 13; v_gene: TRBV14; CDR3aa: ASSPLWQGEGEAF
len: 13; v_gene: TRBV7-2; CDR3aa: ASSHQVVLGTEAF
len: 16; v_gene: TRBV9; CDR3aa: ASSVGFHARRSQETQY
len: 13; v_gene: TRBV12-5; CDR3aa: ASGLARTVRYEQY
len: 10; v_gene: TRBV30; CDR3aa: AWSPRGSEQY
len: 12; v_gene: TRBV18; CDR3aa: ASSAGTVQETQY
len: 12; v_gene: TRBV19; CDR3aa: ASSGQGAGETQY
len: 14; v_gene: TRBV6-1; CDR3aa: ASSEERQQFTYEQY
len: 14; v_gene: TRBV18; CDR3aa: ASSTPRGGSYNEQF
len: 13; v_gene: TRBV11-2; CDR3aa: ASSSIQGAENIQY